This TCR beta chain was captured by sequencing in a study of long-term antiretroviral therapy in people with HIV. V shed 0 bases, J shed 2 bases, and the junction held 4 bases outside the gene matches. Germline values: CDR1 LGHNA, CDR2 YSLEER. This CDR3 has 17 residues. Every donor contributed at least one pre-ART and at least two post-ART PBMC samples. Runs used v3.0 of the immunoSEQ assay and were done at survey level. The protocol was immunoSEQ multiplex PCR, while the TCRdb copy is restricted to in-frame clones and leaves out a portion. The repertoire holds 20,000 to 25,000 clones, with 81% as singletons.

Specimen: unsorted PBMCs, collected 1.5 years after starting antiretroviral therapy. The source of this sequence is a man under 40 with HIV. The chain uses TRBV4-3 and TRBJ2-5, with TRBD2 matching 12 bases. The CDR3, as DNA: TGCGCCAGCAGCCAAGAACTAGCGGGGGGCTCGCAAGAGACCCAGTACTTC. Translating gives CASSQELAGGSQETQYF.